Following are 9 T cell receptor beta chains from one sample sequenced in a study of OX40 agonist ivuxolimab in advanced cancers. The assay was immunoSEQ multiplex PCR, and TCRdb's table has in-frame clones only and misses some. The repertoire consists of 40,000 to 45,000 clones, with approximately 78% occurring once and the leading ten covering over 2.5%. This specimen consisted of CD4+ or CD8+ T cells sorted from blood, obtained in a trial of the OX40 agonist ivuxolimab. The receptors were sampled from an adult with an advanced solid tumor such as melanoma, head and neck, liver or kidney cancer.

The chain couples TRBV9 to TRBJ1-1; D not certain. The CDR3 extends over 13 amino acids. Per the germline V gene, CDR1 is SGDLS and CDR2 is YYNGEE. V was shortened by 0 bases and J by 4 bases, with 7 bases between the two germline ends. The DNA of the CDR3 is TGTGCCAGCAGCGTAGGGGCAGGCACTGAAGCTTTCTTT. Protein sequence: CASSVGAGTEAFF.

This clone was counted once. The chain couples TRBV28 to TRBJ1-4; D gene ambiguous. V shed 5 bases and J shed 5 bases, with 6 bases lying between them. CDR1 and CDR2 (germline): MDHEN, SYDVKM. This CDR3 has 12 residues. The CDR3, as DNA: TGTGCCAGCAGTATTCGGAATGAAAAACTGTTTTTT. Its translation: CASSIRNEKLFF.

The chain is built from TRBV30 and TRBJ2-1; 7 positions agree with TRBD2. The CDR3 is made up of 14 amino acids. Losses at the gene ends were 2 bases for V and 7 bases for J; bases not matched to a gene: 8. The germline V gene has CDR1 GTSNPN and CDR2 SVGIG (reference sequence). CDR3 sequence (DNA): TGTGCCTGGAGTATCGGCGGGAGTTTGAATGAGCAGTTCTTC. Its translation is CAWSIGGSLNEQFF.

V usage is TRBV27 and J usage is TRBJ1-4; maybe TRBD1 (5 bases). CDR3 length equals 12 residues. Per germline, CDR1 MNHEY and CDR2 SMNVEV (reference sequence). V was cut by 9 bases and J by 3 bases, with 8 bases left in between. Written as DNA, the CDR3 is TGTGCCAGTCAGGGTTCTAATGAAAAACTGTTTTTT. It codes for CASQGSNEKLFF.

The J gene is TRBJ2-3, the V gene TRBV13; D is possibly TRBD2 (6 bases). Trimming shortened V by 7 bases and J by 1 base, and 18 bases separated the two germline ends. Germline V CDR1 and CDR2: PRHDT, FYEKMQ (reference sequence). This CDR3 spans 16 amino acids. This CDR3 is CASTESGVGGTDTQYF. The CDR3 nucleotides read TGTGCCAGCACGGAGTCGGGAGTGGGGGGCACAGATACGCAGTATTTT.

The rearrangement joins TRBV7-6 to TRBJ1-4, with unresolved D. Germline CDR1 is SGHVS and CDR2 is FNYEAQ. Between the trimmed V and J ends, which lost 1 base and 6 bases, there was a span of 3 bases. CDR3 size: 12 residues. The CDR3 nucleotides are TGTGCCAGCAGCTTAGTGGATGAAAAACTGTTTTTT. Amino acid sequence: CASSLVDEKLFF.

This clone was observed once. CDR3 sequence reads: CASSLEREANYGYTF. The DNA for the CDR3 is TGTGCCAGCAGCTTAGAAAGGGAAGCTAACTATGGCTACACCTTC. The J gene is TRBJ1-2, the V gene TRBV7-8, with unresolved D. The V and J ends lost 1 base and 0 bases respectively, with 9 bases between them. The germline CDR1 and CDR2 sequences are SGHVS and FQNEAQ. The CDR3 totals 15 residues.

This clone was counted a single time. The V gene is TRBV6-5, the J gene TRBJ2-1; D possibly corresponds to TRBD1 (6 bases). CDR1 and CDR2 (germline): MNHEY, SVGAGI. The CDR3 has 14 amino acids. V lost 8 bases and J lost 7, with 18 bases in between. The CDR3 bases are TGTGCCAGCGGCCGCCTAGGAAGGGGGAATGAGCAGTTCTTC. Its protein is CASGRLGRGNEQFF.

The chain combines TRBV29-1 with TRBJ2-5; a possible D gene is TRBD1 (6 bases). Trimming pared 4 bases from V and 5 bases from J, leaving 20 bases between. CDR3 length equals 15 residues. Germline CDR1 SQVTM, CDR2 ANQGSEA. The CDR3 DNA follows: TGCAGCGTTGTGTTGATTGACAGGCCCTCTGAGACCCAGTACTTC. This encodes CSVVLIDRPSETQYF.